One sample yielded the 26 T cell receptor beta chains listed below, sequenced in a study of blood T cell repertoires in COVID-19. Method: immunoSEQ multiplex PCR; TCRdb's copy keeps in-frame clones and lacks some. The profile covers 250,000 to 400,000 clones, with approximately 90% appearing a single time and 1.5% to 2% taken by the ten largest. Sequenced material: peripheral blood. These receptors all come from a woman aged 30 to 39 with COVID-19, enrolled during active disease.

CDR3 residues: CASSMTGPSGQPQHF. The DNA for the CDR3 is TGTGCCAGCAGTATGACAGGCCCATCGGGGCAGCCCCAGCATTTT. V is TRBV2 and J is TRBJ1-5; D may be TRBD1 (6 bases). The CDR3 is made up of 15 amino acids. The V end was cut by 5 bases, the J end by 7 bases, with 18 bases between. Per the germline V gene, CDR1 is SNHLY and CDR2 is FYNNEI.

This sequence joins TRBV20-1 and TRBJ2-1; 10 bases agree with TRBD2. The CDR3 totals 15 residues. CDR1 and CDR2 (germline): DFQATT, SNEGSKA (reference sequence). Trimming cost V 3 bases and J 9 bases; bases outside gene matches: 11. The CDR3 region has the DNA TGCAGTGCTAGTGTTCCCAGCGGGGGGGCGGGTGAGCAGTTCTTC. Residues: CSASVPSGGAGEQFF.

This chain uses TRBV3-1 (or the pseudogene TRBV3-2) with TRBJ1-2, with 7 bases aligning to TRBD1. This CDR3 is built from 13 residues. V lost 3 bases, J lost 3 bases, and 1 base stayed unmatched. Germline CDR1 is LGHDT and CDR2 is YNNKEL (reference sequence). The CDR3 DNA is TGTGCCAGCAGCCAGGGACAGCACTATGGCTACACCTTC. Translating it yields CASSQGQHYGYTF.

This clone was picked up one time. The chain has TRBV4-3 and TRBJ1-6; TRBD1 matches 7 bases. V lost 4 bases, J lost 0 bases, and 6 bases stayed unmatched. This CDR3 has 17 residues. Germline-derived CDR1 and CDR2 are LGHNA and YSLEER. The CDR3 reads CASSPRTGDSYNSPLHF. In nucleotides, the CDR3 is TGCGCCAGCAGCCCACGGACAGGAGACTCCTATAATTCACCCCTCCACTTT.

As DNA, the CDR3 is TGCGCCAGCAGCTTGTTATCTAACGGGGACTCCGGGGAGCTGTTTTTT. Protein: CASSLLSNGDSGELFF. This rearrangement joins TRBV5-1 to TRBJ2-2, with D possibly matching TRBD2 (6 bases). The CDR3 covers 16 residues. V lost 1 base to trimming and J lost 6 bases, with 16 bases between them. The germline V gene encodes CDR1 SGHRS and CDR2 YFSETQ.

The V gene is TRBV30, the J gene TRBJ1-2; D unresolved. The germline V gene has CDR1 GTSNPN and CDR2 SVGIG (reference sequence). V gave up 7 bases and J gave up 5 bases, with 14 bases separating them. The CDR3 is made up of 12 amino acids. In DNA, the CDR3 is TGTGCCTTTGTCCCGCGGGCGTATGGCTACACCTTC. It is translated as CAFVPRAYGYTF.

The chain joins TRBV9 to TRBJ2-1; 10 nucleotides agree with TRBD2. The V segment lost 4 bases and the J segment 7 bases; nucleotides outside the gene matches: 11. CDR3 length equals 16 residues. In germline, CDR1 is SGDLS, CDR2 YYNGEE. CDR3 bases: TGTGCCAGCAGCCTTATGTATAGCGGGGGGCCGAATGAGCAGTTCTTC. Translating gives CASSLMYSGGPNEQFF.

This clone was picked up one time. The chain combines TRBV6-5 with TRBJ2-1, with a tentative D call TRBD2 (5 bases). The germline V and J ends were trimmed by 4 bases and 8 bases, with 18 bases remaining between them. The CDR3 contains 15 residues. Germline lookup yields CDR1 MNHEY and CDR2 SVGAGI. In DNA, the CDR3 is TGTGCCAGCAGTTTTCAGGCTCCCCCGGAGGATGAGCAGTTCTTC. As protein: CASSFQAPPEDEQFF.

This clone appeared a single time. V gene TRBV5-1 combines with J gene TRBJ2-1; 12 nucleotides line up with TRBD2. Germline loops: CDR1 SGHRS, CDR2 YFSETQ. The CDR3 loop spans 17 amino acids. After removal of 0 bases from V and 8 bases from J, the junction contained 9 bases not matched to a gene. CDR3 protein: CASSLVASGGALDEQFF. CDR3 in DNA: TGCGCCAGCAGCTTGGTGGCTAGCGGGGGGGCTCTGGATGAGCAGTTCTTC.

CDR3 coding DNA: TGTGCCAGCAGTAGGGACAGGGACCGAAACACCATATATTTT. Translated, it gives CASSRDRDRNTIYF. V is TRBV6-5 and J is TRBJ1-3, with 9 bases that match TRBD1. The CDR3 totals 14 residues. Germline CDR1 MNHEY, CDR2 SVGAGI. V was pared by 5 bases and J by 5 bases, with 4 bases of the junction left unmatched.

This clone has just one count. The rearrangement joins TRBV3-1 (or the pseudogene TRBV3-2) to TRBJ2-1; the match to TRBD2 covers 8 bases. CDR3 length: 15 residues. Per germline, CDR1 LGHDT and CDR2 YNNKEL (reference sequence). V dropped 4 bases and J dropped 7; count of bases not matched to a gene: 9. In DNA form, the CDR3 reads TGTGCCAGCAGCCTCCCCCGGGGGGGCCTGAATGAGCAGTTCTTC. Its translation is CASSLPRGGLNEQFF.

CDR3 DNA: TGTGCCAGCAGCTTAGAGGGACAAGTCTACAATGAGCAGTTCTTC. Residues: CASSLEGQVYNEQFF. The chain is built from TRBV7-8 and TRBJ2-1, with D possibly being TRBD1 (6 bases). Germline lookup yields CDR1 SGHVS and CDR2 FQNEAQ. Trimming removed 1 base at V and 3 bases at J, with 10 bases between. This CDR3 contains 15 residues.

The gene calls are TRBV25-1 and TRBJ2-1; 11 bases map to TRBD1. Losses at the gene ends were 4 bases for V and 9 bases for J; bases not matched to a gene: 8. From germline, CDR1 is MGHDK and CDR2 SYGVNS. This CDR3 is 15 amino acids long. CDR3 sequence: CASSGGQGAYREQFF. In nucleotides, the CDR3 is TGTGCCAGCAGTGGTGGACAGGGGGCGTACCGTGAGCAGTTCTTC.

The CDR3 DNA is TGTGCCAGCAGCCAAGAACGGGGATCAGATGAAGCTTTCTTT. Its translation: CASSQERGSDEAFF. The V call is TRBV4-2, the J call TRBJ1-1; D gene uncertain. The V and J ends lost 0 bases and 7 bases respectively, with 12 bases between them. The CDR3 has 14 amino acids. CDR1 is LGHNA, CDR2 YNFKEQ, per germline.

The chain couples TRBV4-1 to TRBJ2-1; D possibly corresponds to TRBD1 (6 bases). CDR1 MGHRA and CDR2 YSYEKL come from the germline V gene. V lost 1 base and J 5 bases, leaving 12 bases between the germline ends. The CDR3 runs to 15 residues. CDR3 amino acids: CASSQGRGFNNEQFF. The CDR3 coding sequence is TGCGCCAGCAGCCAAGGCAGGGGCTTCAACAATGAGCAGTTCTTC.

This clone was detected only once. The chain combines TRBV10-3 with TRBJ2-5, with a tentative D call TRBD1 (6 bases). The germline gives CDR1 ENHRY, CDR2 SYGVKD. Trimming shortened V by 6 bases and J by 5 bases, and 13 bases separated the two germline ends. CDR3 length: 13 residues. As DNA, the CDR3 is TGTGCCATCAGCGACGGACAGTGGGAGACCCAGTACTTC. It translates to CAISDGQWETQYF.

This clone was seen only a few times. The chain uses TRBV19 and TRBJ1-3; 7 bases map to TRBD1. The CDR3 is made up of 13 amino acids. With V trimmed by 7 bases and J by 3 bases, 3 bases remained unmatched. CDR1 and CDR2 from the germline V gene are LNHDA and SQIVND (reference sequence). The CDR3 spells CASNPGGGNTIYF. CDR3 bases: TGTGCCAGTAACCCAGGGGGTGGAAACACCATATATTTT.

This clone has just a few counts. V usage is TRBV5-5 and J usage is TRBJ1-1; D remains unclear. Trimming shortened V by 6 bases and J by 0 bases, and 12 bases separated the two germline ends. Germline CDR1 SGHKS, CDR2 YYEKEE (reference sequence). The CDR3 is 14 amino acids. CDR3 region: CASTTSGMNTEAFF. The CDR3 nucleotides are TGTGCCAGCACAACGTCCGGGATGAACACTGAAGCTTTCTTT.

This clone was picked up one time. CDR3 in DNA: TGTGCCAGCAGCCCAGGACAGTCTTTCTCTGGAAACACCATATATTTT. It codes for CASSPGQSFSGNTIYF. This chain links TRBV7-6 with TRBJ1-3, with D possibly matching TRBD1 (6 bases). The V gene lost 5 bases and the J gene lost 0 bases, with 14 bases spanning the gap. CDR1 is SGHVS and CDR2 is FNYEAQ in the germline V gene. The CDR3 runs to 16 residues.

V is TRBV13 and J is TRBJ2-2; 10 nucleotides line up with TRBD2. Per germline, CDR1 PRHDT and CDR2 FYEKMQ (reference sequence). The CDR3 is made up of 15 amino acids. The ends lost 5 bases at V and 5 bases at J; junction bases unmatched: 5. The CDR3: CASSRPSGGTGELFF. The DNA for the CDR3 is TGTGCCAGCAGCCGCCCTAGCGGGGGAACCGGGGAGCTGTTTTTT.

The rearrangement uses TRBV7-8 and TRBJ2-5; D is possibly TRBD1 (6 bases). The CDR3 extends over 13 amino acids. The germline gives CDR1 SGHVS, CDR2 FQNEAQ. Deletions cut 8 bases from V and 4 bases from J, with 14 bases between. The CDR3 spells CASRSGAGETQYF. DNA for the CDR3: TGTGCCAGCCGCTCAGGGGCGGGAGAGACCCAGTACTTC.

V gene TRBV6-6 combines with J gene TRBJ1-1; 7 bases agree with TRBD1. The germline V gene has CDR1 MNHNY and CDR2 SVGAGI (reference sequence). CDR3 size: 12 residues. The J segment lost 7 bases and the V segment lost 5 bases, leaving 4 bases of the junction unmatched. CDR3 amino acids: CASSHQGDEAFF. CDR3 sequence (DNA): TGTGCCAGCAGTCACCAGGGGGATGAAGCTTTCTTT.

This sequence joins TRBV19 and TRBJ1-4; D is unclear. V was trimmed by 5 bases and J by 6 bases, leaving 10 bases between them. The CDR3 loop spans 13 amino acids. Germline CDR1 and CDR2: LNHDA and SQIVND (reference sequence). CDR3 residues: CASSLDWDEKLFF. The CDR3 DNA reads as TGTGCCAGTAGTTTGGACTGGGATGAAAAACTGTTTTTT.

Here the CDR3 DNA reads TGTGCCAGCAGTAGACAGGGTCGGGGGGAGACCCAGTACTTC. Protein sequence: CASSRQGRGETQYF. The J gene is TRBJ2-5, the V gene TRBV6-5, with a weak D call TRBD1 (7 bases). This CDR3 is built from 14 residues. V was shortened by 5 bases and J by 5 bases, with 15 bases between the two germline ends. Germline CDR1 and CDR2: MNHEY and SVGAGI.

In this sample, this clone turned up once. The chain couples TRBV19 to TRBJ1-6, with 9 bases that match TRBD1. Losses at the gene ends were 6 bases for V and 7 bases for J; bases not matched to a gene: 4. Germline assignment: CDR1 LNHDA and CDR2 SQIVND (reference sequence). This CDR3 spans 14 amino acids. CDR3 nucleotide sequence: TGTGCCAGTAGCCTACAGGGGGCAAATTCACCCCTCCACTTT. Its translation is CASSLQGANSPLHF.

J is TRBJ1-4 and V is TRBV5-1; D possibly corresponds to TRBD1 (5 bases). The CDR3 loop spans 14 amino acids. Looked up from germline, CDR1 is SGHRS and CDR2 is YFSETQ. V was clipped by 4 bases and J by 2 bases, with 9 bases between them. In DNA form, the CDR3 reads TGCGCCAGCAGCGAATCAGGGACTAATGAAAAACTGTTTTTT. Translated, it gives CASSESGTNEKLFF. Drawing the rest from reference TRBV5-1 and TRBJ1-4, the complete variable domain is KAGVTQTPRYLIKTRGQQVTLSCSPISGHRSVSWYQQTPGQGLQFLFEYFSETQRNKGNFPGRFSGRQFSNSRSEMNVSTLELGDSALYLCASSESGTNEKLFFGSGTQLSVL.